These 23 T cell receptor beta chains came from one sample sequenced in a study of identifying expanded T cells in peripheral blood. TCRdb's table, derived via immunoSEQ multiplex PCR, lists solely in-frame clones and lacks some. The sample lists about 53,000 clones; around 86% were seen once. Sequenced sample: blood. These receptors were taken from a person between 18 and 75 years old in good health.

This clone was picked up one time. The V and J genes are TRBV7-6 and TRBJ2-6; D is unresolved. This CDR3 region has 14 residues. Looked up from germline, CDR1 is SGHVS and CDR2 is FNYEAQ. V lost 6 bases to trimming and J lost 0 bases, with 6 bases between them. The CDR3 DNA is TGTGCCAGCAGGGATCTCTCTGGGGCCAACGTCCTGACTTTC. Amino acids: CASRDLSGANVLTF.

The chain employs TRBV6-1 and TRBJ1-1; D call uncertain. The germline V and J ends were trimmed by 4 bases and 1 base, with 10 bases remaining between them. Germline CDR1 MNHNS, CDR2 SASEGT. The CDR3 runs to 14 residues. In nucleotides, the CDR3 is TGTGCCAGCAGTGGTTTTGTATCGAACACTGAAGCTTTCTTT. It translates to CASSGFVSNTEAFF.

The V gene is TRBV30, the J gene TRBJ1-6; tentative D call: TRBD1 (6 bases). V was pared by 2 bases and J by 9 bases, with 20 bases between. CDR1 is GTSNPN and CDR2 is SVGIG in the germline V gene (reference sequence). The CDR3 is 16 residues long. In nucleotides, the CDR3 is TGTGCCTGGAGTTTTGACGTGGGGGGCGCGAGTTCACCCCTCCACTTT. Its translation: CAWSFDVGGASSPLHF.

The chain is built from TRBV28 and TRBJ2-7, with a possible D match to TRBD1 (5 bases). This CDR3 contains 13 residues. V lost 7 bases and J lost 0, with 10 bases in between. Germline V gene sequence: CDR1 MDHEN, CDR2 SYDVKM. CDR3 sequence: CASTAGHSYEQYF. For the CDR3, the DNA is TGTGCCAGCACCGCAGGACACTCCTACGAGCAGTACTTC.

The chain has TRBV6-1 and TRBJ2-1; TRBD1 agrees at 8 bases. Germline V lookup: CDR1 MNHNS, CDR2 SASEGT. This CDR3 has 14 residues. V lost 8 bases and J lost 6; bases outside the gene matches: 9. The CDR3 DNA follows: TGTGCCAGCGGCGGACAGGGACCCCCCAATGAGCAGTTCTTC. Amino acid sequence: CASGGQGPPNEQFF.

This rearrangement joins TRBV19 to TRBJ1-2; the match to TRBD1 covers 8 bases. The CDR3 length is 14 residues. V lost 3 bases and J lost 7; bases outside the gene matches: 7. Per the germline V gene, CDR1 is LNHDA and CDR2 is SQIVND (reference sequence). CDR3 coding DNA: TGTGCCAGTAGTATGTCAGGGGGCGCCTTTGGCTACACCTTC. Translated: CASSMSGGAFGYTF.

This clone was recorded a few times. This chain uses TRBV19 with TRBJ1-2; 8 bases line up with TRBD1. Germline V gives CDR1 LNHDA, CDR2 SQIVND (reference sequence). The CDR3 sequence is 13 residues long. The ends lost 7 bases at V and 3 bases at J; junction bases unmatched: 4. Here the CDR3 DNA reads TGTGCCAGTATTGGGACAGGTGACTATGGCTACACCTTC. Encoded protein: CASIGTGDYGYTF.

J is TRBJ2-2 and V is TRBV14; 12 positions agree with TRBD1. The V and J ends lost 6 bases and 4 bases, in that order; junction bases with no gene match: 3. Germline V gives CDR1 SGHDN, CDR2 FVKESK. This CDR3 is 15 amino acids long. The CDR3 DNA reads TGTGCCAGCAGGGGGACAGGGGGCCTCACCGGGGAGCTGTTTTTT. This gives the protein CASRGTGGLTGELFF. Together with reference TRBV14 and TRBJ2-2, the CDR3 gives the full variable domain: EAGVTQFPSHSVIEKGQTVTLRCDPISGHDNLYWYRRVMGKEIKFLLHFVKESKQDESGMPNNRFLAERTGGTYSTLKVQPAELEDSGVYFCASRGTGGLTGELFFGEGSRLTVL.

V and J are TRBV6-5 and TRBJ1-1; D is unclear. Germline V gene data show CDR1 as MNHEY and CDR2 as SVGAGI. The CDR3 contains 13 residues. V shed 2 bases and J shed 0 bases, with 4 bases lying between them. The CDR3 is CASSYSVNTEAFF. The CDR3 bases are TGTGCCAGCAGTTACAGCGTGAACACTGAAGCTTTCTTT.

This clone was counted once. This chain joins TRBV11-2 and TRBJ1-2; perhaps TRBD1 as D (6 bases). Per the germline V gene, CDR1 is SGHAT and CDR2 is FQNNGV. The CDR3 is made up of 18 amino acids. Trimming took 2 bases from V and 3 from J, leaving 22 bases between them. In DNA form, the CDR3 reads TGTGCCAGCAGCTTACATTTGGACAGCTTCGTCAGGCACTATGGCTACACCTTC. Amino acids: CASSLHLDSFVRHYGYTF.

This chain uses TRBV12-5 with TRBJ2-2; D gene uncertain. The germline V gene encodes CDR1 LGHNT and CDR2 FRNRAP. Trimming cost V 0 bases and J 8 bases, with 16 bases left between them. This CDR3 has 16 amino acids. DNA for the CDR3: TGTGCTAGTGGTTTGGTTATGAGAACAGTAGCTGGGGAGCTGTTTTTT. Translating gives CASGLVMRTVAGELFF.

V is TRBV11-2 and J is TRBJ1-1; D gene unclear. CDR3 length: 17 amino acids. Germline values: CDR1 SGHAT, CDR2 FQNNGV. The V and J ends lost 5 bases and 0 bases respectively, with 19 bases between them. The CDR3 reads CASSLLARQRMNTEAFF. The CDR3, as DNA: TGTGCCAGCAGCCTCCTAGCTAGGCAGCGAATGAACACTGAAGCTTTCTTT. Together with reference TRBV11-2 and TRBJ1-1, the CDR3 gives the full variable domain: EAGVAQSPRYKIIEKRQSVAFWCNPISGHATLYWYQQILGQGPKLLIQFQNNGVVDDSQLPKDRFSAERLKGVDSTLKIQPAKLEDSAVYLCASSLLARQRMNTEAFFGQGTRLTVV.

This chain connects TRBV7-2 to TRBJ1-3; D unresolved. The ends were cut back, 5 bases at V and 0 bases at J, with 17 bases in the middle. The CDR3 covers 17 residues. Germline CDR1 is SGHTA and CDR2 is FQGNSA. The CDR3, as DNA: TGTGCCAGCAGCCAAAGAGGGAGCCCGAGCTCTGGAAACACCATATATTTT. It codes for CASSQRGSPSSGNTIYF.

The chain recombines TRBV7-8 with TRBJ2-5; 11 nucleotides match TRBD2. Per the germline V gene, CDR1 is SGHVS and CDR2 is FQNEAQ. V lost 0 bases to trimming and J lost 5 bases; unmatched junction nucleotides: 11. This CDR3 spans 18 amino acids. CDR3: CASSLALAGATIRETQYF. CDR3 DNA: TGTGCCAGCAGCTTAGCACTAGCGGGGGCGACCATCCGCGAGACCCAGTACTTC.

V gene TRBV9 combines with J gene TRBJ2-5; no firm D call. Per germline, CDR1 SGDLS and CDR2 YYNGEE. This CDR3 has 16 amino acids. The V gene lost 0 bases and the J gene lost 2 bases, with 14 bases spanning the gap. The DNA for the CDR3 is TGTGCCAGCAGCGTAGACCAAGGGTCACAACAAGAGACCCAGTACTTC. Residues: CASSVDQGSQQETQYF.

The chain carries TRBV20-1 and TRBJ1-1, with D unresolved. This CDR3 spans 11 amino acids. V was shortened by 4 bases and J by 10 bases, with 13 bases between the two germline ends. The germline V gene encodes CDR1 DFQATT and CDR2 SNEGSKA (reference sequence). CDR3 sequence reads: CSAISRRGAFF. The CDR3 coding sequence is TGCAGTGCTATTTCGCGACGGGGAGCTTTCTTT.

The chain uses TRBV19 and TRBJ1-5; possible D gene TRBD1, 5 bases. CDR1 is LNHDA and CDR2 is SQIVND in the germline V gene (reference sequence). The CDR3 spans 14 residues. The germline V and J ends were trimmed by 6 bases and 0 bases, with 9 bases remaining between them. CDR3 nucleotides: TGTGCCAGTAGGAGGACAAATAGCAATCAGCCCCAGCATTTT. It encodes CASRRTNSNQPQHF.

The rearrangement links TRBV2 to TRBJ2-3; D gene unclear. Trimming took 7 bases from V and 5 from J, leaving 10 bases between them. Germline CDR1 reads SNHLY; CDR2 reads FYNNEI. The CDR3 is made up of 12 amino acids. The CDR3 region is CASMVALDTQYF. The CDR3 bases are TGTGCCAGCATGGTAGCATTAGATACGCAGTATTTT.

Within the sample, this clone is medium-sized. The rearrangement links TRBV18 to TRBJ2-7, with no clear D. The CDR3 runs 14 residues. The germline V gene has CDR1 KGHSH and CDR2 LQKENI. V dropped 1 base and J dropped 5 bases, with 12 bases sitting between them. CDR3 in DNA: TGTGCCAGCTCACCACAGTCGGCCCTCAACGAGCAGTACTTC. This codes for CASSPQSALNEQYF.

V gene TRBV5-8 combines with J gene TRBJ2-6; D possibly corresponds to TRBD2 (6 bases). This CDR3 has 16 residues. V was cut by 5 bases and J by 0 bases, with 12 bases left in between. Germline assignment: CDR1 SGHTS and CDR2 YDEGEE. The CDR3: CASRGTPSSGANVLTF. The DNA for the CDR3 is TGTGCCAGCAGAGGGACTCCCAGCTCTGGGGCCAACGTCCTGACTTTC.

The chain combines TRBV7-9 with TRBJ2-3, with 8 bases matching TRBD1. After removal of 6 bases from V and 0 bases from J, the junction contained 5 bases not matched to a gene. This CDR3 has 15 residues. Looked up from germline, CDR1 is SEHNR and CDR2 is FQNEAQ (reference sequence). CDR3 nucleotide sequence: TGTGCCAGCAGTCGGACAGGGACTAGCACAGATACGCAGTATTTT. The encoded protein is CASSRTGTSTDTQYF.

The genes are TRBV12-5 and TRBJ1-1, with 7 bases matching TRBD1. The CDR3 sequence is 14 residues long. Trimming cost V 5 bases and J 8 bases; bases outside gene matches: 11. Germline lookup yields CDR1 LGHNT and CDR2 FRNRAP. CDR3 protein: CASGGTVLVAEAFF. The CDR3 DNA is TGTGCTAGTGGTGGGACAGTTCTTGTGGCCGAAGCTTTCTTT.

CDR3 in amino acids: CASSLEPSGRAGETQYF. For the CDR3, the DNA is TGTGCCAGCAGCTTGGAGCCTAGCGGGAGGGCCGGGGAGACCCAGTACTTC. The rearrangement joins TRBV5-4 to TRBJ2-5; 12 nucleotides agree with TRBD2. The CDR3 covers 17 residues. From germline, CDR1 is SGHNT and CDR2 YYREEE (reference sequence). V lost 0 bases and J lost 5; bases outside the gene matches: 8.